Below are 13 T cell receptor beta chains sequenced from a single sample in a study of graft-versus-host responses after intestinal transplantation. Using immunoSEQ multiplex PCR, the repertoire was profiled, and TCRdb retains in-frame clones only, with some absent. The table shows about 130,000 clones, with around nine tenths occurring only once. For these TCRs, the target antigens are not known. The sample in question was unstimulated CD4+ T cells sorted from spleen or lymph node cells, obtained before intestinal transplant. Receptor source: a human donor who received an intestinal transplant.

The chain's CDR3 is CASSSPLEAYGYTF. As DNA, the CDR3 is TGTGCCAGCAGCTCCCCCCTGGAGGCCTATGGCTACACCTTC. The chain joins TRBV11-2 to TRBJ1-2, with D unclear. CDR1 SGHAT and CDR2 FQNNGV come from the germline V gene. Trimming took 4 bases from V and 4 from J, leaving 13 bases between them. CDR3 size: 14 residues.

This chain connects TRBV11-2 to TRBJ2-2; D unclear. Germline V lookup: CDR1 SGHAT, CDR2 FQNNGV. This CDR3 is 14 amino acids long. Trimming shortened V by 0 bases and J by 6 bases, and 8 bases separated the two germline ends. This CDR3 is CASSLEGPPGELFF. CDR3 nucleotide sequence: TGTGCCAGCAGCTTAGAGGGTCCTCCCGGGGAGCTGTTTTTT. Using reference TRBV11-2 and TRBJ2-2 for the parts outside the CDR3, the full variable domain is EAGVAQSPRYKIIEKRQSVAFWCNPISGHATLYWYQQILGQGPKLLIQFQNNGVVDDSQLPKDRFSAERLKGVDSTLKIQPAKLEDSAVYLCASSLEGPPGELFFGEGSRLTVL.

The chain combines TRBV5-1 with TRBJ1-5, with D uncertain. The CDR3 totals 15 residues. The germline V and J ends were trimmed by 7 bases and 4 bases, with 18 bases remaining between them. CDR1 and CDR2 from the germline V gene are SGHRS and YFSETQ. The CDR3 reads CASSPNAGSNQPQHF. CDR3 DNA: TGCGCCAGCTCACCGAACGCCGGGTCGAATCAGCCCCAGCATTTT.

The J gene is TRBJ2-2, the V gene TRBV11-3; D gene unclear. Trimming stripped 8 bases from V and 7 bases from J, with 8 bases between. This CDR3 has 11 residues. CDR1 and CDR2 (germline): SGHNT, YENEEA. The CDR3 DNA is TGTGCCAGCGGTCCCGTCGGGGAGCTGTTTTTT. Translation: CASGPVGELFF. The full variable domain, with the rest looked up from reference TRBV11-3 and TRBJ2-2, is EAGVVQSPRYKIIEKKQPVAFWCNPISGHNTLYWYLQNLGQGPELLIRYENEEAVDDSQLPKDRFSAERLKGVDSTLKIQPAELGDSAVYLCASGPVGELFFGEGSRLTVL.

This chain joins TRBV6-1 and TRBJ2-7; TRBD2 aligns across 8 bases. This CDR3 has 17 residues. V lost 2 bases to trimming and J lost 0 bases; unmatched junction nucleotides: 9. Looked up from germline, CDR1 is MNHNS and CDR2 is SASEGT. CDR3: CASSERASGGTSYEQYF. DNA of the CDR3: TGTGCCAGCAGTGAACGAGCCAGCGGGGGTACCTCCTACGAGCAGTACTTC.

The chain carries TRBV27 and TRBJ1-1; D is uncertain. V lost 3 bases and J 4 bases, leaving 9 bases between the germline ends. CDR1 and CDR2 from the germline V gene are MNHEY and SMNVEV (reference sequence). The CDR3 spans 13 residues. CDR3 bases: TGTGCCAGCAGTTTGAAGGGTCTCACTGAAGCTTTCTTT. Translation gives CASSLKGLTEAFF.

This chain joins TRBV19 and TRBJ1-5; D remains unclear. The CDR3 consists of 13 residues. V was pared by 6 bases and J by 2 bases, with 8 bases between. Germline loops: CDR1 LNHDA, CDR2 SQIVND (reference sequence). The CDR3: CASRSWGNQPQHF. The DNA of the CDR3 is TGTGCCAGTAGATCTTGGGGCAATCAGCCCCAGCATTTT.

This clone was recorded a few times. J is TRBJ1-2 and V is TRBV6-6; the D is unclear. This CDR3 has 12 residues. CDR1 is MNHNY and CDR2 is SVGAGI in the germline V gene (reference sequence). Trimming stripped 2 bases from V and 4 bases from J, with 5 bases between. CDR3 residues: CASSYGGYGYTF. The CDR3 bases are TGTGCCAGCAGTTACGGAGGCTATGGCTACACCTTC.

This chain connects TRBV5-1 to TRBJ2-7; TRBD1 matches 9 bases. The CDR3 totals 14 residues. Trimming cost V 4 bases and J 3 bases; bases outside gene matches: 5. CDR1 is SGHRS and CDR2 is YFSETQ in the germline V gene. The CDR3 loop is CASSKPGQGYEQYF. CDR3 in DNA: TGCGCCAGCAGCAAGCCGGGACAGGGCTACGAGCAGTACTTC.

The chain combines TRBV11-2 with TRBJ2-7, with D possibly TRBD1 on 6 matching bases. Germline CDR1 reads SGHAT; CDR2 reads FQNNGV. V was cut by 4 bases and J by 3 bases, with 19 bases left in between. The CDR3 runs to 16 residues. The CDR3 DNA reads TGTGCCAGCAGCTCCCTCCGGGCAGGGGAAAACTACGAGCAGTACTTC. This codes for CASSSLRAGENYEQYF. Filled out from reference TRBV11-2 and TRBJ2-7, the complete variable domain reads EAGVAQSPRYKIIEKRQSVAFWCNPISGHATLYWYQQILGQGPKLLIQFQNNGVVDDSQLPKDRFSAERLKGVDSTLKIQPAKLEDSAVYLCASSSLRAGENYEQYFGPGTRLTVT.

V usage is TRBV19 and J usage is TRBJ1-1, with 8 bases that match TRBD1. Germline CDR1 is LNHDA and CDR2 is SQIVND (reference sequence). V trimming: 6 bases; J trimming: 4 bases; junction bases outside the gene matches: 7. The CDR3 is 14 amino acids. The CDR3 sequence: CASRTQGAGTEAFF. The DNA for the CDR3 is TGTGCCAGTAGAACCCAGGGGGCTGGCACTGAAGCTTTCTTT.

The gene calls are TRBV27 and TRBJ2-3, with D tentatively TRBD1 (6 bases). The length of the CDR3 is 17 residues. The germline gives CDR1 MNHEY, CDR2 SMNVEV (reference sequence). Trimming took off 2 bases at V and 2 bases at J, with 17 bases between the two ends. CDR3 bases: TGTGCCAGCAGTTTAGAGCCACCGGGACACCACACAGATACGCAGTATTTT. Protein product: CASSLEPPGHHTDTQYF.

The CDR3 sequence: CASSSPPSEQYF. The CDR3 region has the DNA TGTGCCAGCAGCTCCCCTCCGAGTGAGCAGTACTTC. J is TRBJ2-7 and V is TRBV7-2; D remains ambiguous. Germline V gene data show CDR1 as SGHTA and CDR2 as FQGNSA. This CDR3 is 12 amino acids long. V lost 4 bases and J lost 7, with 11 bases in between.